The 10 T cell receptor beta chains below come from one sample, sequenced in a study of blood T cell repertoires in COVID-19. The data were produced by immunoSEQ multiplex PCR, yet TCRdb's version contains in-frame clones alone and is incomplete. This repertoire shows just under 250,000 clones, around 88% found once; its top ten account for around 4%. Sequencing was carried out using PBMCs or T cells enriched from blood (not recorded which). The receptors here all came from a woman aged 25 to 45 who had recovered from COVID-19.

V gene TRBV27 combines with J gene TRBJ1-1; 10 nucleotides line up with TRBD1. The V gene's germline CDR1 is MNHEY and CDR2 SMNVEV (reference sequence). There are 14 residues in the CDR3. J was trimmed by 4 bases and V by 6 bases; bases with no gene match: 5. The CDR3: CASRRTGGITEAFF. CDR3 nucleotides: TGTGCCAGCAGGAGGACAGGGGGGATCACTGAAGCTTTCTTT.

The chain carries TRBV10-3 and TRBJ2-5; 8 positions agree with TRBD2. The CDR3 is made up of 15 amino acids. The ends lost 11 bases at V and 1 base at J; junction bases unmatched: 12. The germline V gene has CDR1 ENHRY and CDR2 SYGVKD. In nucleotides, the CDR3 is TGTGCCTCCCGGGGGGGGGATTTGGGCCAAGAGACCCAGTACTTC. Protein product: CASRGGDLGQETQYF.

The CDR3 DNA is TGTGCCAGCAGCTTAGCGTCGGGACAGGGGTTAGAGACCCAGTACTTC. It yields the protein CASSLASGQGLETQYF. The genes are TRBV7-2 and TRBJ2-5; 10 bases match TRBD1. Unmatched junction bases numbered 5, after V lost 0 bases and J lost 4 bases. The germline gives CDR1 SGHTA, CDR2 FQGNSA. The CDR3 consists of 16 residues.

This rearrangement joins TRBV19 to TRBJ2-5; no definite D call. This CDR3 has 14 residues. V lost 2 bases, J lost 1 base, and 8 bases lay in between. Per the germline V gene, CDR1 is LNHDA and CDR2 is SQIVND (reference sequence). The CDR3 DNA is TGTGCCAGTAGTATACGCGGTCTCCAAGAGACCCAGTACTTC. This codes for CASSIRGLQETQYF. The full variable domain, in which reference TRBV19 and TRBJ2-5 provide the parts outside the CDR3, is DGGITQSPKYLFRKEGQNVTLSCEQNLNHDAMYWYRQDPGQGLRLIYYSQIVNDFQKGDIAEGYSVSREKKESFPLTVTSAQKNPTAFYLCASSIRGLQETQYFGPGTRLLVL.

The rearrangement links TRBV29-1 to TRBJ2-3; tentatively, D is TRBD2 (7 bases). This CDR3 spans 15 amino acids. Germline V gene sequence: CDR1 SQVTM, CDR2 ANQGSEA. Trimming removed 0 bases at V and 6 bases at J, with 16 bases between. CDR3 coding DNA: TGCAGCGTTGAAGATCGAAGAGGGGGGGTCGATACGCAGTATTTT. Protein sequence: CSVEDRRGGVDTQYF.

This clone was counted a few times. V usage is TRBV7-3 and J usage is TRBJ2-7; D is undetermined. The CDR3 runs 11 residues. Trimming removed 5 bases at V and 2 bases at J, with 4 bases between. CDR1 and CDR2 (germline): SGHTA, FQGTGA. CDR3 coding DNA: TGTGCCAGCAGCGTTACCTACGAGCAGTACTTC. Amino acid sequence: CASSVTYEQYF.

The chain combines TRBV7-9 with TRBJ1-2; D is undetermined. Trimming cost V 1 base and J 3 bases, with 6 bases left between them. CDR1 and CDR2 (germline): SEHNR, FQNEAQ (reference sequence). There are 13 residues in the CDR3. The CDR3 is CASSLDNDYGYTF. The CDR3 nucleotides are TGTGCCAGCAGCTTAGACAACGACTATGGCTACACCTTC.

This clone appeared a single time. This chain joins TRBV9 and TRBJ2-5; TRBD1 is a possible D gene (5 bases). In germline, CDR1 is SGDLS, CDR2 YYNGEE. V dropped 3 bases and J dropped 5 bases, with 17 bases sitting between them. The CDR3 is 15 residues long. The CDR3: CASSARTLPRETQYF. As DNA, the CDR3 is TGTGCCAGCAGCGCCAGGACACTCCCGCGGGAGACCCAGTACTTC.

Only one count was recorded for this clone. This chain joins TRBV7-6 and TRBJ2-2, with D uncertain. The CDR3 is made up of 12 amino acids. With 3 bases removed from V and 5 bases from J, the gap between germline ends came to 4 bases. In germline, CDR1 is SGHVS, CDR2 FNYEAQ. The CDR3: CASSLRTGELFF. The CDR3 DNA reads TGTGCCAGCAGCTTGAGGACCGGGGAGCTGTTTTTT.

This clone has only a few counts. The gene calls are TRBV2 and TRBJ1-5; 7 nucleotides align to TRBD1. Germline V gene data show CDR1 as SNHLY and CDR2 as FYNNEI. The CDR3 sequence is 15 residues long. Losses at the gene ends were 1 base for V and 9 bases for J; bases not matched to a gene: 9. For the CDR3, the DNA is TGTGCCAGCAGTGAAGTTTTGGCAGGGGGTCTGCCCCAGCATTTT. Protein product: CASSEVLAGGLPQHF.